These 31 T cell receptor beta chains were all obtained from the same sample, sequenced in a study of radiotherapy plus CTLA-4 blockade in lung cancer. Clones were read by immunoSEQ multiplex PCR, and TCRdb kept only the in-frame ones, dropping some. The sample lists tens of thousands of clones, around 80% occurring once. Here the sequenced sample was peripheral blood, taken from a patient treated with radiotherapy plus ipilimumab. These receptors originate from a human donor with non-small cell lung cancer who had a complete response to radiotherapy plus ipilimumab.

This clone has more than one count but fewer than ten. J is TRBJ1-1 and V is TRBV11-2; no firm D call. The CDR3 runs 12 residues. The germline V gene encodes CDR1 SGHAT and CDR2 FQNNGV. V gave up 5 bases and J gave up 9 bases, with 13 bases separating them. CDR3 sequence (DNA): TGTGCCAGCAGCACCATTTTGGGTAAAGCTTTCTTT. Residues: CASSTILGKAFF.

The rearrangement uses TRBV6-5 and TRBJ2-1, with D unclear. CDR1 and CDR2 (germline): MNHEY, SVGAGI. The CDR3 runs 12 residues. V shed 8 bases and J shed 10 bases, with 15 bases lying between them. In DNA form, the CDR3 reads TGTGCCAGCCTCTCCCAGGCGAGGGAGCAGTTCTTC. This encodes CASLSQAREQFF.

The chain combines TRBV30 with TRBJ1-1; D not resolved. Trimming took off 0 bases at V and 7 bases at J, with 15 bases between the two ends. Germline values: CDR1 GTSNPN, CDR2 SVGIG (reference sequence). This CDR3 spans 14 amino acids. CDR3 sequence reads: CAWSVYPRQIEAFF. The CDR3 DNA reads TGTGCCTGGAGTGTATACCCCCGGCAGATTGAAGCTTTCTTT.

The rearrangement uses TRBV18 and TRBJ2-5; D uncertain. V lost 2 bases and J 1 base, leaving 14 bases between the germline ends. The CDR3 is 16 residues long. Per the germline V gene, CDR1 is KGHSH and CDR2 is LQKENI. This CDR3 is CASSPSQRTPQETQYF. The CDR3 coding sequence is TGTGCCAGCTCACCATCCCAACGTACGCCCCAAGAGACCCAGTACTTC.

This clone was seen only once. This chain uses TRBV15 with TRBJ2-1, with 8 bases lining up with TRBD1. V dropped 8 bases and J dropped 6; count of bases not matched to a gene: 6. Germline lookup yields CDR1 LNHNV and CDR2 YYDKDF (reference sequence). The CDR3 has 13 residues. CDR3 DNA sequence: TGTGCCACCCTGGTCCAGGGGGCCAATGAGCAGTTCTTC. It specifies CATLVQGANEQFF.

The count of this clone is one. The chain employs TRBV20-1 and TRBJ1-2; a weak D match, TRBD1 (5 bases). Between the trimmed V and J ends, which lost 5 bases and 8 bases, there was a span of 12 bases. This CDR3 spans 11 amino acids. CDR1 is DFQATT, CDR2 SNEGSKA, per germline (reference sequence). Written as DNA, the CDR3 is TGCAGTGCTTGGGACGCCGCGGGCTACACCTTC. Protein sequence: CSAWDAAGYTF.

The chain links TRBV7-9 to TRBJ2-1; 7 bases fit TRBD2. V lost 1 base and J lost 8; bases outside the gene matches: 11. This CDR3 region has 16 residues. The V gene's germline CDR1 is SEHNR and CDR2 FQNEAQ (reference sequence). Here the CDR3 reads CASSLGGSIYYDEQFF. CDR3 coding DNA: TGTGCCAGCAGCTTAGGCGGGAGTATTTATTACGATGAGCAGTTCTTC.

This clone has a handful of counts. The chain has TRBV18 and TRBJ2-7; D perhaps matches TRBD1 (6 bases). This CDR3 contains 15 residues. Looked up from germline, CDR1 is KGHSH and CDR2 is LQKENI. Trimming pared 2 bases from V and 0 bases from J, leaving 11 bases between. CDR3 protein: CASSPSQGISYEQYF. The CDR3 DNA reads TGTGCCAGCTCACCATCACAGGGAATCTCCTACGAGCAGTACTTC. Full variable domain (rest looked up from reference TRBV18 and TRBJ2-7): NAGVMQNPRHLVRRRGQEARLRCSPMKGHSHVYWYRQLPEEGLKFMVYLQKENIIDESGMPKERFSAEFPKEGPSILRIQQVVRGDSAAYFCASSPSQGISYEQYFGPGTRLTVT.

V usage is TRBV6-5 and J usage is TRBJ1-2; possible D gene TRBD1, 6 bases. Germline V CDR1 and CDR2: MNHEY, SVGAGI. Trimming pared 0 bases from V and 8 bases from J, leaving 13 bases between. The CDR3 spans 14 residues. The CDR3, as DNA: TGTGCCAGCAGTTACTCACGGGGGCGAGGCGGCTACACCTTC. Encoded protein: CASSYSRGRGGYTF.

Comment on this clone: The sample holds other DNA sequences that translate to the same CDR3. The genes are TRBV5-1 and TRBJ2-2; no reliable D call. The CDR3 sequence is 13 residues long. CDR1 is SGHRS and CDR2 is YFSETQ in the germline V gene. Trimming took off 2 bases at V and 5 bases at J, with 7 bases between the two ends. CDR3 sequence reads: CASSLGSTGELFF. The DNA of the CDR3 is TGCGCCAGCAGCTTAGGTTCGACCGGGGAGCTGTTTTTT. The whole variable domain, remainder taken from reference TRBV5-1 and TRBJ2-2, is KAGVTQTPRYLIKTRGQQVTLSCSPISGHRSVSWYQQTPGQGLQFLFEYFSETQRNKGNFPGRFSGRQFSNSRSEMNVSTLELGDSALYLCASSLGSTGELFFGEGSRLTVL.

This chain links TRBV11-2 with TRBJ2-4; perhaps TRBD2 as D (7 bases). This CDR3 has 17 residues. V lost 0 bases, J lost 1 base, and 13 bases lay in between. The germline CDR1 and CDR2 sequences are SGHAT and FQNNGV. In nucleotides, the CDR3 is TGTGCCAGCAGCTTAGATCGGGGGGCAACGGCCAAAAACATTCAGTACTTC. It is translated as CASSLDRGATAKNIQYF.

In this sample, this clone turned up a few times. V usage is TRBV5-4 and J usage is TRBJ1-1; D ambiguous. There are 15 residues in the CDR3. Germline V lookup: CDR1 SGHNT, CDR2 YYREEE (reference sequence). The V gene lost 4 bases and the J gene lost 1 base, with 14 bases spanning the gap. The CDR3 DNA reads TGTGCCAGCAGCCGTAATGATAGAGAGAACACTGAAGCTTTCTTT. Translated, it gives CASSRNDRENTEAFF.

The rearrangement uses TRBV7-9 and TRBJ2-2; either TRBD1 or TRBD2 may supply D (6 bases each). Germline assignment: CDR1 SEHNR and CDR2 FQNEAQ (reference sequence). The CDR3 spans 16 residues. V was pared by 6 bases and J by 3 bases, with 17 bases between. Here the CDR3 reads CASRREGGIYTGELFF. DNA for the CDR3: TGTGCCAGCAGACGTGAGGGGGGAATCTACACCGGGGAGCTGTTTTTT.

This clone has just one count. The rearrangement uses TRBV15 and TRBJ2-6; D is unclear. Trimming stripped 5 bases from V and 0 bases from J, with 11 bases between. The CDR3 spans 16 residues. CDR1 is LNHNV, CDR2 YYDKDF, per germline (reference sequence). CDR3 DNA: TGTGCCACCAGCGACACGGTTAGCTCTGGGGCCAACGTCCTGACTTTC. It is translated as CATSDTVSSGANVLTF. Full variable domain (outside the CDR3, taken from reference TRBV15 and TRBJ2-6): DAMVIQNPRYQVTQFGKPVTLSCSQTLNHNVMYWYQQKSSQAPKLLFHYYDKDFNNEADTPDNFQSRRPNTSFCFLDIRSPGLGDTAMYLCATSDTVSSGANVLTFGAGSRLTVL.

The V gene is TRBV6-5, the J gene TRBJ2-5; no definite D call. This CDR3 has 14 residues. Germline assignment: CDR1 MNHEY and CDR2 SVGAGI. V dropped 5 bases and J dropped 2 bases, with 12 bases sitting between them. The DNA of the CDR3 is TGTGCCAGCAGTGAAAGGTTGCAACAAGAGACCCAGTACTTC. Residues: CASSERLQQETQYF.

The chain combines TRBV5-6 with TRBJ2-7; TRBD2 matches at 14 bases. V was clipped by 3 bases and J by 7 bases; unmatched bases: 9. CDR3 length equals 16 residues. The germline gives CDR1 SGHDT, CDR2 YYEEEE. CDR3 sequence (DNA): TGTGCCAGCAGCTCGCGGACTAGCGGGAGGCCGCAGGAGCAGTACGTC. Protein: CASSSRTSGRPQEQYV.

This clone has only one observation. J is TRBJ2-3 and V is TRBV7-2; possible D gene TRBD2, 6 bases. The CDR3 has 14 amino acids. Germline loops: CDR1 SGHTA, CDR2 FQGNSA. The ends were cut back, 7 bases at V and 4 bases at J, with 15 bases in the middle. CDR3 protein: CASKGAGRSDTQYF. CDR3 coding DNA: TGTGCCAGCAAAGGGGCAGGGAGGTCAGATACGCAGTATTTT. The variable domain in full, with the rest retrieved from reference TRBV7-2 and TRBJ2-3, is GAGVSQSPSNKVTEKGKDVELRCDPISGHTALYWYRQSLGQGLEFLIYFQGNSAPDKSGLPSDRFSAERTGGSVSTLTIQRTQQEDSAVYLCASKGAGRSDTQYFGPGTRLTVL.

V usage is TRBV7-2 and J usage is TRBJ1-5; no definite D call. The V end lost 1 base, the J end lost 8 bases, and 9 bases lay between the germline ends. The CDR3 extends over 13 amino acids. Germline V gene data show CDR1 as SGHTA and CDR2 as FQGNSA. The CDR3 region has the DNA TGTGCCAGCAGCTTAGGCGCGATGGAGCCCCAGCATTTT. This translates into CASSLGAMEPQHF.

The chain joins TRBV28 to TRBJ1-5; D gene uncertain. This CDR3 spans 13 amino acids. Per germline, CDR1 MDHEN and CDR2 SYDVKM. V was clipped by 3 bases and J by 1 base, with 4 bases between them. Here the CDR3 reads CASSLGSNQPQHF. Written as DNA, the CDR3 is TGTGCCAGCAGTTTGGGGAGCAATCAGCCCCAGCATTTT.

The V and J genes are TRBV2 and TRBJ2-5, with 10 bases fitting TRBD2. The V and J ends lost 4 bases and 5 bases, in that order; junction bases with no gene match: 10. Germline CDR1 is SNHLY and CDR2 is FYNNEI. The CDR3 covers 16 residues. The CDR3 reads CASSALLAGLGETQYF. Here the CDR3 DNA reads TGTGCCAGCAGTGCTTTACTAGCGGGGTTAGGGGAGACCCAGTACTTC.

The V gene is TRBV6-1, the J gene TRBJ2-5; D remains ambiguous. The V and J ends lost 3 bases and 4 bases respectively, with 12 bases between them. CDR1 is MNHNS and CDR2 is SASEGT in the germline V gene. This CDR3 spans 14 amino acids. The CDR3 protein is CASSENQKGETQYF. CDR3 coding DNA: TGTGCCAGCAGTGAGAATCAGAAGGGAGAGACCCAGTACTTC.

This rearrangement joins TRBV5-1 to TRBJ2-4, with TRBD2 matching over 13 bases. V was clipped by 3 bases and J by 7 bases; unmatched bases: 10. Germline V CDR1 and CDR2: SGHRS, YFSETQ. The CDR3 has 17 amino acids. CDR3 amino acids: CASSYLGLAGDLNIQYF. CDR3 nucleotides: TGCGCCAGCAGCTACCTCGGACTAGCGGGAGATCTTAACATTCAGTACTTC.

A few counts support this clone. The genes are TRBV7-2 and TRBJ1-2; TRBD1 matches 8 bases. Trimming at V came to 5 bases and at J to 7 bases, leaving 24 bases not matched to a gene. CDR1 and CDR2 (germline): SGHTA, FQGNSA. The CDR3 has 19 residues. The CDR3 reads CASSRRRGQVAGGRAGYTF. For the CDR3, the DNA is TGTGCCAGCAGCCGAAGAAGGGGACAGGTGGCCGGTGGACGGGCTGGCTACACCTTC.

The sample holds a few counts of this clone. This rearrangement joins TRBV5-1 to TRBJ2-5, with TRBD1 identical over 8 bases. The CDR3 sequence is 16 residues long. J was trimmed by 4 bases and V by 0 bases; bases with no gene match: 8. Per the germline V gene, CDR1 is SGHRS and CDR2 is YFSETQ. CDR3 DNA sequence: TGCGCCAGCAGCTTGGCCCCGACAGGGGATGGAGAGACCCAGTACTTC. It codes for CASSLAPTGDGETQYF.

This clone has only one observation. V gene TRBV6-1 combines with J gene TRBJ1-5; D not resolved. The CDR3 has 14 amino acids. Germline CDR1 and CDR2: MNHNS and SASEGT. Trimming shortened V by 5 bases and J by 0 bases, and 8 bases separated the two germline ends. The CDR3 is CASSLVHSNQPQHF. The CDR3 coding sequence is TGTGCCAGCAGTCTAGTTCATAGCAATCAGCCCCAGCATTTT.

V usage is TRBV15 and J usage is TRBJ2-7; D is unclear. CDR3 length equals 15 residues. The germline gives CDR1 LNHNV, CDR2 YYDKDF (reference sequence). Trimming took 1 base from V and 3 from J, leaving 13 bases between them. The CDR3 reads CATSRATQPHYEQYF. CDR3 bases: TGTGCCACCAGCAGAGCGACCCAGCCACACTACGAGCAGTACTTC.

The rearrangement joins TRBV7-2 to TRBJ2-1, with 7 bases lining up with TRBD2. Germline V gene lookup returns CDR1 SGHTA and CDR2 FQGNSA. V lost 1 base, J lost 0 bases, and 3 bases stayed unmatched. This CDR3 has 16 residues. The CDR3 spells CASSLESGASYNEQFF. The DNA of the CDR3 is TGTGCCAGCAGCTTAGAAAGCGGGGCCTCCTACAATGAGCAGTTCTTC.

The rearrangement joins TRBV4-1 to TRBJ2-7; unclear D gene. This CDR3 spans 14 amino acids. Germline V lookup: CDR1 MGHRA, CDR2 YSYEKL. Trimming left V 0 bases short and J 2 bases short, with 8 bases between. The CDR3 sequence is CASSQDPWAYEQYV. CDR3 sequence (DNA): TGCGCCAGCAGCCAAGATCCTTGGGCCTACGAGCAGTACGTC.

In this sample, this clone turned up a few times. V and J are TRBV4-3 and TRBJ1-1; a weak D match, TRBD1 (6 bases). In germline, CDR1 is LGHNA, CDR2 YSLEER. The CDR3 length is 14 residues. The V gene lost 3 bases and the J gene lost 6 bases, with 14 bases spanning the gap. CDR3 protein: CASSHRIGGPEAFF. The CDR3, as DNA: TGCGCCAGCAGCCATCGCATTGGGGGGCCTGAAGCTTTCTTT.

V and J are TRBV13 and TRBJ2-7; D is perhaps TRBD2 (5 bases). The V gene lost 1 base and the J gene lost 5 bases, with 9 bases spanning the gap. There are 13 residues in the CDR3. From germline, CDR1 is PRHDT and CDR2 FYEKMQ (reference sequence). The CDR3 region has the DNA TGTGCCAGCAGCTTAGTACCGGAGGACGAGCAGTACTTC. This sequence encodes CASSLVPEDEQYF. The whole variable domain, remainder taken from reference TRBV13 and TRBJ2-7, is AAGVIQSPRHLIKEKRETATLKCYPIPRHDTVYWYQQGPGQDPQFLISFYEKMQSDKGSIPDRFSAQQFSDYHSELNMSSLELGDSALYFCASSLVPEDEQYFGPGTRLTVT.

CDR3 nucleotide sequence: TGTGCCAGCAGCTTCTCTTTTCTCTTTGGAAACACCATATATTTT. Translated, it gives CASSFSFLFGNTIYF. The V and J genes are TRBV11-3 and TRBJ1-3, with D uncertain. There are 15 residues in the CDR3. The germline CDR1 and CDR2 sequences are SGHNT and YENEEA. Trimming cost V 3 bases and J 3 bases, with 12 bases left between them.